These 30 T cell receptor beta chains were all obtained from the same sample, sequenced in a study of blood T cell repertoires in COVID-19. The protocol was immunoSEQ multiplex PCR, while the TCRdb copy is restricted to in-frame clones and leaves out a portion. The sample records 150,000 to 200,000 clones, approximately 79% being singletons. The specimen sequenced was peripheral blood. The receptors were gathered from a woman aged 40 to 50 with COVID-19, enrolled during active disease.

V is TRBV6-5 and J is TRBJ1-2, with a tentative D call TRBD1 (6 bases). Trimming removed 0 bases from V and 2 bases from J, with 10 bases in between. The CDR3 has 15 amino acids. Germline CDR1 reads MNHEY; CDR2 reads SVGAGI. The CDR3 sequence is CASSYSQGLNYGYTF. The CDR3 DNA reads as TGTGCCAGCAGTTACTCCCAGGGGCTAAACTATGGCTACACCTTC.

The chain joins TRBV6-2 or TRBV6-3 to TRBJ2-1; D might be TRBD1 (5 bases). The CDR3 has 18 amino acids. Looked up from germline, CDR1 is MNHEY and CDR2 is SVGEGT. Trimming stripped 0 bases from V and 8 bases from J, with 23 bases between. The CDR3 DNA follows: TGTGCCAGCAGTTACTCGTATTCCAGGGATTCGAAGGTTGATGAGCAGTTCTTC. Its translation is CASSYSYSRDSKVDEQFF.

The chain combines TRBV3-1 (or the pseudogene TRBV3-2) with TRBJ2-7; the D is unclear. Looked up from germline, CDR1 is LGHDT and CDR2 is YNNKEL (reference sequence). V was shortened by 1 base and J by 2 bases, with 12 bases between the two germline ends. The CDR3 is 15 amino acids. The CDR3 is CASSQGPGHTYEQYV. CDR3 DNA: TGTGCCAGCAGCCAAGGGCCAGGCCATACCTACGAGCAGTACGTC.

The chain uses TRBV6-5 and TRBJ2-1, with no clear D. The V gene's germline CDR1 is MNHEY and CDR2 SVGAGI. V was shortened by 6 bases and J by 4 bases, with 16 bases between the two germline ends. This CDR3 is 15 amino acids long. The chain's CDR3 is CASSSGVALYNEQFF. The CDR3 region has the DNA TGTGCCAGCAGCTCTGGAGTCGCCCTTTACAATGAGCAGTTCTTC.

This clone was seen a single time. The chain uses TRBV2 and TRBJ2-3; D is unresolved. Per germline, CDR1 SNHLY and CDR2 FYNNEI. This CDR3 is built from 13 residues. V lost 6 bases and J 6 bases, leaving 13 bases between the germline ends. As DNA, the CDR3 is TGTGCCAGCAGCAAGGAGATTAAGGATACGCAGTATTTT. This encodes CASSKEIKDTQYF.

This chain links TRBV5-1 with TRBJ1-1; D possibly corresponds to TRBD1 (5 bases). Trimming took 6 bases from V and 4 from J, leaving 16 bases between them. Germline V gene data show CDR1 as SGHRS and CDR2 as YFSETQ. The CDR3 has 14 amino acids. The CDR3 sequence is CASTKGARGTEAFF. The CDR3 nucleotides read TGCGCCAGCACGAAAGGGGCGAGAGGCACTGAAGCTTTCTTT.

The genes are TRBV10-3 and TRBJ2-5, with 11 positions matching TRBD1. V lost 8 bases and J lost 1; bases outside the gene matches: 6. Germline V CDR1 and CDR2: ENHRY, SYGVKD. The CDR3 contains 15 residues. Here the CDR3 DNA reads TGTGCCATCGGAAGGGACAGGGGGAGCCAAGAGACCCAGTACTTC. It yields the protein CAIGRDRGSQETQYF.

The chain uses TRBV2 and TRBJ2-2; no clear D. Trimming cost V 6 bases and J 0 bases, with 11 bases left between them. The CDR3 runs 15 residues. CDR1 and CDR2 from the germline V gene are SNHLY and FYNNEI. This CDR3 is CASRFVQTNTGELFF. Here the CDR3 DNA reads TGTGCCAGCAGGTTCGTACAGACGAACACCGGGGAGCTGTTTTTT.

The chain recombines TRBV12-3 or TRBV12-4 with TRBJ2-5; D possibly corresponds to TRBD2 (6 bases). V gave up 5 bases and J gave up 3 bases, with 7 bases separating them. This CDR3 contains 12 residues. The CDR3: CASSGGKETQYF. CDR3 DNA sequence: TGTGCCAGCAGTGGGGGGAAAGAGACCCAGTACTTC.

This chain joins TRBV6-2 or TRBV6-3 and TRBJ1-5, with D unresolved. CDR1 is MNHEY and CDR2 is SVGEGT in the germline V gene. With 0 bases removed from V and 11 bases from J, the gap between germline ends came to 8 bases. The CDR3 has 12 residues. Here the CDR3 DNA reads TGTGCCAGCAGTTACTCTCAGGCAGCCCAGCATTTT. It translates to CASSYSQAAQHF.

The chain links TRBV18 to TRBJ1-3; D perhaps matches TRBD1 (6 bases). CDR3 length: 15 residues. Germline V gene data show CDR1 as KGHSH and CDR2 as LQKENI. Trimming stripped 2 bases from V and 3 bases from J, with 11 bases between. The CDR3 protein is CASSPTGSLGNTIYF. The CDR3 DNA sequence: TGTGCCAGCTCACCAACAGGGAGTCTTGGAAACACCATATATTTT.

The rearrangement joins TRBV30 to TRBJ2-1; 8 bases fit TRBD1. The germline V gene has CDR1 GTSNPN and CDR2 SVGIG (reference sequence). This CDR3 comprises 16 residues. V lost 2 bases to trimming and J lost 1 base; unmatched junction nucleotides: 7. CDR3 nucleotides: TGTGCCTGGAGTCCAAAGGACAGGGCATCCTACAATGAGCAGTTCTTC. It specifies CAWSPKDRASYNEQFF.

The rearrangement uses TRBV27 and TRBJ2-7, with D tentatively TRBD2 (7 bases). This CDR3 is built from 15 residues. Between the trimmed V and J ends, which lost 6 bases and 4 bases, there was a span of 19 bases. Per germline, CDR1 MNHEY and CDR2 SMNVEV (reference sequence). The CDR3 coding sequence is TGTGCCAGCAGAATTCCCTCGGGGGGCCAATACGAGCAGTACTTC. Its protein product is CASRIPSGGQYEQYF.

V is TRBV29-1 and J is TRBJ2-1, with D possibly matching TRBD1 (5 bases). CDR3 length: 16 amino acids. Germline V gene sequence: CDR1 SQVTM, CDR2 ANQGSEA. V dropped 4 bases and J dropped 0 bases, with 16 bases sitting between them. CDR3 DNA: TGCAGCGTTGTTGGGGCATCCGCAAGCTCCTACAATGAGCAGTTCTTC. Translating it yields CSVVGASASSYNEQFF.

The chain combines TRBV6-5 with TRBJ1-4, with 9 bases matching TRBD1. CDR1 and CDR2 from the germline V gene are MNHEY and SVGAGI. The CDR3 loop spans 15 amino acids. The junction had 4 bases not matched to a gene; V was cut back by 7 bases and J by 1 base. CDR3 bases: TGTGCCAGCACCCGACAGGGGGGAACTAATGAAAAACTGTTTTTT. This sequence encodes CASTRQGGTNEKLFF.

V usage is TRBV7-2 and J usage is TRBJ2-7, with 8 bases fitting TRBD2. Germline-derived CDR1 and CDR2 are SGHTA and FQGNSA. The CDR3 has 15 amino acids. The trim removed 6 bases at V and 0 bases at J, leaving 7 bases unmatched. The CDR3 DNA follows: TGTGCCAGCAGGCCGTCGGGGGGGAGCTCCTACGAGCAGTACTTC. As protein: CASRPSGGSSYEQYF.

The chain joins TRBV10-2 to TRBJ2-3, with D hard to call. Germline V gives CDR1 WSHSY, CDR2 SAAADI. The CDR3 covers 12 residues. V was clipped by 8 bases and J by 3 bases, with 9 bases between them. The CDR3 sequence: CASAAGTDTQYF. DNA of the CDR3: TGCGCCAGCGCCGCAGGAACAGATACGCAGTATTTT.

V usage is TRBV19 and J usage is TRBJ1-2, with a possible D match to TRBD1 (6 bases). CDR1 is LNHDA and CDR2 is SQIVND in the germline V gene (reference sequence). The CDR3 sequence is 13 residues long. V was shortened by 7 bases and J by 8 bases, with 17 bases between the two germline ends. The CDR3 DNA follows: TGTGCCAGTACGCAGGCTACAGGGAGCGGCTACACCTTC. Translating it yields CASTQATGSGYTF.

The chain recombines TRBV6-5 with TRBJ1-1; D gene ambiguous. This CDR3 is 15 amino acids long. Trimming left V 0 bases short and J 1 base short, with 9 bases between. Germline V gene sequence: CDR1 MNHEY, CDR2 SVGAGI. The CDR3 bases are TGTGCCAGCAGTTACTCTATCGGAGGGAACACTGAAGCTTTCTTT. Translating gives CASSYSIGGNTEAFF.

The rearrangement links TRBV2 to TRBJ2-5, with no clear D. This CDR3 has 14 residues. Germline V CDR1 and CDR2: SNHLY, FYNNEI. V lost 1 base and J lost 2, with 8 bases in between. The CDR3 loop reads CASSEGPVQETQYF. Written as DNA, the CDR3 is TGTGCCAGCAGTGAAGGTCCAGTACAAGAGACCCAGTACTTC.

The gene calls are TRBV29-1 and TRBJ1-2, with D perhaps TRBD1 (5 bases). V shed 0 bases and J shed 3 bases, with 14 bases lying between them. CDR1 and CDR2 from the germline V gene are SQVTM and ANQGSEA. The CDR3 has 15 amino acids. The CDR3 sequence: CSVEDRGSRHYGYTF. As DNA, the CDR3 is TGCAGCGTTGAAGATCGGGGGAGCCGGCACTATGGCTACACCTTC.

The chain links TRBV4-2 to TRBJ2-7; 10 bases are a match to TRBD2. The CDR3 runs 15 residues. CDR1 is LGHNA, CDR2 YNFKEQ, per germline. V shed 0 bases, J shed 6 bases, and the junction held 5 bases outside the gene matches. CDR3 sequence: CASSQEGAGGSEQYF. The DNA of the CDR3 is TGTGCCAGCAGCCAAGAAGGAGCGGGAGGGAGCGAGCAGTACTTC.

The V and J genes are TRBV9 and TRBJ2-2, with 7 bases matching TRBD2. V dropped 4 bases and J dropped 7; count of bases not matched to a gene: 4. CDR3 length: 13 residues. CDR1 is SGDLS, CDR2 YYNGEE, per germline. CDR3 in DNA: TGTGCCAGCAGCCCAGCGGGGTACGGGGAGCTGTTTTTT. It yields the protein CASSPAGYGELFF.

The chain links TRBV7-9 to TRBJ1-2; 7 positions agree with TRBD1. After removal of 1 base from V and 2 bases from J, the junction contained 10 bases not matched to a gene. The germline V gene encodes CDR1 SEHNR and CDR2 FQNEAQ (reference sequence). CDR3 size: 17 residues. CDR3 bases: TGTGCCAGCAGCTTAGTCCCCGGGACAGTTTTAAACTATGGCTACACCTTC. This translates into CASSLVPGTVLNYGYTF.

In the case of this clone: One junction end does not reproduce the germline sequence, and a read error may be involved. Other DNA sequences in this specimen translate into the identical CDR3. This chain connects TRBV9 to TRBJ1-1; the match to TRBD1 covers 8 bases. CDR3 size: 13 residues. Looked up from germline, CDR1 is SGDLS and CDR2 is YYNGEE. The CDR3: CASSASQGGTAFF. The CDR3 coding sequence is TGTGCCAGTAGCGCGTCACAGGGGGGGACGGCTTTCTTT. Full variable domain (rest looked up from reference TRBV9 and TRBJ1-1): DSGVTQTPKHLITATGQRVTLRCSPRSGDLSVYWYQQSLDQGLQFLIQYYNGEERAKGNILERFSAQQFPDLHSELNLSSLELGDSALYFCASSASQGGTAFFGQGTRLTVV.

The chain has TRBV3-1 (or the pseudogene TRBV3-2) and TRBJ1-4; D perhaps matches TRBD1 (5 bases). CDR3 length: 15 residues. V was clipped by 0 bases and J by 5 bases, with 10 bases between them. Germline V gene data show CDR1 as LGHDT and CDR2 as YNNKEL (reference sequence). CDR3 protein: CASSQDRQGNEKLFF. The CDR3, as DNA: TGTGCCAGCAGCCAAGACAGGCAGGGCAATGAAAAACTGTTTTTT.

The rearrangement links TRBV18 to TRBJ2-1, with D possibly TRBD2 on 6 matching bases. V lost 3 bases and J lost 7, with 19 bases in between. CDR3 size: 16 residues. CDR1 and CDR2 from the germline V gene are KGHSH and LQKENI. The CDR3 reads CASSPLPTGVGNEQFF. The CDR3 DNA sequence: TGTGCCAGCTCACCGCTCCCCACGGGGGTAGGGAATGAGCAGTTCTTC.

The CDR3 DNA reads TGTGCCAGCACCACGACTAGCGGGAGCAATGAGCAGTTCTTC. This gives the protein CASTTTSGSNEQFF. The chain employs TRBV13 and TRBJ2-1; 12 bases are shared with TRBD2. The CDR3 sequence is 14 residues long. CDR1 is PRHDT, CDR2 FYEKMQ, per germline (reference sequence). V shed 7 bases and J 6 bases; nucleotides not matched to a gene: 4.

This chain connects TRBV18 to TRBJ1-1; TRBD1 matches at 9 bases. V was clipped by 5 bases and J by 5 bases; unmatched bases: 3. Germline loops: CDR1 KGHSH, CDR2 LQKENI. The CDR3 covers 13 residues. CDR3 nucleotides: TGTGCCAGCTCAACAGGGGGCCGAACTGAAGCTTTCTTT. Its translation is CASSTGGRTEAFF.

This clone was detected only once. This sequence joins TRBV9 and TRBJ2-1; no clear D gene. V lost 3 bases to trimming and J lost 15 bases, with 13 bases between them. The CDR3 length is 11 residues. Germline V gives CDR1 SGDLS, CDR2 YYNGEE. The CDR3 sequence is CASSDHYHLFF. The CDR3 bases are TGTGCCAGCAGCGACCACTACCATCTGTTCTTC.